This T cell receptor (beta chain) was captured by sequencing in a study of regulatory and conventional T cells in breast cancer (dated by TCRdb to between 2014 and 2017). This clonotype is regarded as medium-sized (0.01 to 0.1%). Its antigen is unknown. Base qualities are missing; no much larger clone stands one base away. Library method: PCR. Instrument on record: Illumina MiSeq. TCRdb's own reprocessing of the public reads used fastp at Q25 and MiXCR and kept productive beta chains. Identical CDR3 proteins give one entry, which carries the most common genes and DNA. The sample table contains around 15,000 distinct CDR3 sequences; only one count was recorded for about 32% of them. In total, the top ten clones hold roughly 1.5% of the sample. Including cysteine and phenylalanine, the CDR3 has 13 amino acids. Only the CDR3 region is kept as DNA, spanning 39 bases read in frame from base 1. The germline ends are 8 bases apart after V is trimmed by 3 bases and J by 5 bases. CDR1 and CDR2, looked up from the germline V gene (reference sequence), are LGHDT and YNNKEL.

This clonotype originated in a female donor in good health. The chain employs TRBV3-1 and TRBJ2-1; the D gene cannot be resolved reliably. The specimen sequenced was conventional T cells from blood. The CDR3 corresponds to CASSHRRNNEQFF. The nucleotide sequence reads TGTGCCAGCAGCCACCGGAGAAACAATGAGCAGTTCTTC.